The TCR beta chain described here comes from a study of blood T cell repertoires in COVID-19. About the research overall: COVID-19 samples, acute and convalescent, were from the United States, Italy and Spain. T cells, B-cell-depleted T cells, or PBMCs provided the cDNA or gDNA that served as material.

Profiled with immunoSEQ multiplex PCR; TCRdb holds only in-frame clones, not every one. Found here are about 270,000 clones, around nine tenths of them singletons; the top ten hold around 13%. Germline assignment: CDR1 SGDLS and CDR2 YYNGEE. Trimming cost V 0 bases and J 4 bases, with 13 bases left between them. This CDR3 spans 16 amino acids. This clonotype originated in a woman aged 70-85 years with COVID-19, enrolled during active disease. The chain links TRBV9 to TRBJ2-2; perhaps TRBD2 as D (6 bases). Sequencing used peripheral blood. The CDR3: CASSVASDGSTGELFF. The CDR3 nucleotides are TGTGCCAGCAGCGTAGCTAGCGACGGGAGCACCGGGGAGCTGTTTTTT.